The clone carrying this T cell receptor (beta chain) has more than one count but fewer than ten. This specimen comes from a study of regulatory T cells in long-lasting Graves disease. V was cut by 4 bases and J by 6 bases, with 9 bases left in between. CDR3 length: 11 amino acids. Per germline, CDR1 DFQATT and CDR2 SNEGSKA (reference sequence). Arm-PCR of CDR3 regions and iRepertoire HTBI primers were the basis on which TCR beta libraries were built. A single record per CDR3 protein comes from TCRdb applying MiXCR to the multiplex PCR reads. The profile covers hundreds of thousands of distinct CDR3 sequences, with around 21% appearing a single time and roughly 20% taken by the ten largest. Stated time point: persistent/refractory GD, antithyroid drugs over 5 years with positive TRAb. PBMC-extracted RNA yielded the TCR library.

The origin of this receptor is a female donor with Graves disease. This chain uses TRBV20-1 with TRBJ1-1; no clear D. Specimen: peripheral blood mononuclear cells (PBMCs), collected when the disease was refractory, from a patient treated with antithyroid drugs. This CDR3 is CSAKRVAEAFF. The CDR3 DNA is TGCAGTGCTAAACGTGTGGCTGAAGCTTTCTTT.